A single T cell receptor (beta chain) is shown here with its context. Trimming pared 8 bases from V and 7 bases from J, leaving 20 bases between. The CDR3 runs 13 residues. In germline, CDR1 is SQVTM, CDR2 ANQGSEA. These data come from a study of blood T cells in healthy people across ages. A J-beta primer mix and a sample-barcoded 5' primer were used in a second PCR of about 7 to 12 cycles. TCRdb called the 5' RACE reads again in MiXCR, with one record for every CDR3 protein. The sample contains 1,500,000 or so distinct CDR3 sequences, roughly 43% of which appear only once. The receptor comes from a woman in her late teens or twenties in good health. The rearrangement uses TRBV29-1 and TRBJ1-2, with D possibly matching TRBD1 (6 bases). The sequenced sample was blood. The CDR3 DNA sequence: TGCAGCTCTGGGGGGGGGCTGAGCGGTGGCTACACCTTC. Protein sequence: CSSGGGLSGGYTF.